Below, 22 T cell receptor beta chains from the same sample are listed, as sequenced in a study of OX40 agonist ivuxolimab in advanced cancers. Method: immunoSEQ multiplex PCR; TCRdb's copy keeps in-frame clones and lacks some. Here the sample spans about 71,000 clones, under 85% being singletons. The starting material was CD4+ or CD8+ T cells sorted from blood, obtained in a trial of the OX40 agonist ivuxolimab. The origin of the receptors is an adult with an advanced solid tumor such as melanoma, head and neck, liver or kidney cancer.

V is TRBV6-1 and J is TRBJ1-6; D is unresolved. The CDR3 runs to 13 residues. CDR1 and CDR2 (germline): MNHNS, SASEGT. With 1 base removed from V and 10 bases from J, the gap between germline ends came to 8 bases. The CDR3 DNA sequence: TGTGCCAGCAGTGAAGACGTTGGATCACCCCTCCACTTT. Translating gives CASSEDVGSPLHF.

CDR3 residues: CASSLGTQETQYF. As DNA, the CDR3 is TGTGCCAGCTCACTTGGGACCCAAGAGACCCAGTACTTC. The rearrangement links TRBV18 to TRBJ2-5; possibly TRBD1 or TRBD2 for D (5 bases each). Trimming removed 4 bases at V and 1 base at J, with 7 bases between. The length of the CDR3 is 13 residues. From germline, CDR1 is KGHSH and CDR2 LQKENI.

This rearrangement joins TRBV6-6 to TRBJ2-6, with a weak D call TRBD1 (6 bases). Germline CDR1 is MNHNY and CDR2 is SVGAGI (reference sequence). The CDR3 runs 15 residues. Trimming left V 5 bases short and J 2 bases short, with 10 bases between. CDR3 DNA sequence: TGTGCCAGCAGTACCACAGGGCCTGGGGCCAACGTCCTGACTTTC. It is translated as CASSTTGPGANVLTF.

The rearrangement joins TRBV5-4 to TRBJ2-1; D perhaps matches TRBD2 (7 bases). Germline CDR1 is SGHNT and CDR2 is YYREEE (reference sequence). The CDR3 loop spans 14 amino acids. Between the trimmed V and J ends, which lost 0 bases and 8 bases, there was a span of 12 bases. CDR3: CASSLGGGADEQFF. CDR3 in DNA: TGTGCCAGCAGCTTGGGAGGGGGGGCTGATGAGCAGTTCTTC. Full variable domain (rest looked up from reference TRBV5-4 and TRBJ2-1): ETGVTQSPTHLIKTRGQQVTLRCSSQSGHNTVSWYQQALGQGPQFIFQYYREEENGRGNFPPRFSGLQFPNYSSELNVNALELDDSALYLCASSLGGGADEQFFGPGTRLTVL.

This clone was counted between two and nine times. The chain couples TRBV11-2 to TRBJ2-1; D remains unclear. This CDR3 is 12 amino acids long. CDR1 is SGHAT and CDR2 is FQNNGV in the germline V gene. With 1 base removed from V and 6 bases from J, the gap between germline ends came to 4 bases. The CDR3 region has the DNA TGTGCCAGCAGCTTAGGACTCAATGAGCAGTTCTTC. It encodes CASSLGLNEQFF.

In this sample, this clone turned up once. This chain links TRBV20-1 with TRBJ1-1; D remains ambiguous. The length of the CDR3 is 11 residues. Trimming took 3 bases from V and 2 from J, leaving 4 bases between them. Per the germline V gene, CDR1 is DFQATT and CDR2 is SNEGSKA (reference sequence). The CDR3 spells CSASLNTEAFF. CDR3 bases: TGCAGTGCTAGCCTAAACACTGAAGCTTTCTTT.

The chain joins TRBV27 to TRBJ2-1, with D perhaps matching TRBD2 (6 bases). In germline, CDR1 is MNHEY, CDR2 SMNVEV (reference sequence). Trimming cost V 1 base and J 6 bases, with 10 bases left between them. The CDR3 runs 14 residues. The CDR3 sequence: CASSLLAGSNEQFF. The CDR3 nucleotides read TGTGCCAGCAGTTTATTGGCGGGGAGCAATGAGCAGTTCTTC.

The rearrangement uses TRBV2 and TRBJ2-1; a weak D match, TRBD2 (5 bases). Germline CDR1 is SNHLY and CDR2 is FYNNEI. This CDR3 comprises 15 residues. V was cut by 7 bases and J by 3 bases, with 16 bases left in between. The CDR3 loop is CASKRRSGDYNEQFF. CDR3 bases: TGTGCCAGCAAGCGGAGATCCGGGGACTACAATGAGCAGTTCTTC.

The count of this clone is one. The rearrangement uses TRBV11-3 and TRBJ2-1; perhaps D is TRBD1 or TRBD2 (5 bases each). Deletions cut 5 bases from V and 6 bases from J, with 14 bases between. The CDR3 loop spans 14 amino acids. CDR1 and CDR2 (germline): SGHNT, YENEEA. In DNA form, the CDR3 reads TGTGCCAGCAGCCGGGGCCCTCGGGTCAATGAGCAGTTCTTC. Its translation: CASSRGPRVNEQFF.

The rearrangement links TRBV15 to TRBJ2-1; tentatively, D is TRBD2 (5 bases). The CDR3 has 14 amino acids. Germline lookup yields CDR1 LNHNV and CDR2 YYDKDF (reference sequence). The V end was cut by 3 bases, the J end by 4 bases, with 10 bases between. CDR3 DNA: TGTGCCACCAGCAGGGGGAGTGGTTACAATGAGCAGTTCTTC. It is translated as CATSRGSGYNEQFF. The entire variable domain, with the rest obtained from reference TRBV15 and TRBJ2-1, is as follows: DAMVIQNPRYQVTQFGKPVTLSCSQTLNHNVMYWYQQKSSQAPKLLFHYYDKDFNNEADTPDNFQSRRPNTSFCFLDIRSPGLGDTAMYLCATSRGSGYNEQFFGPGTRLTVL.

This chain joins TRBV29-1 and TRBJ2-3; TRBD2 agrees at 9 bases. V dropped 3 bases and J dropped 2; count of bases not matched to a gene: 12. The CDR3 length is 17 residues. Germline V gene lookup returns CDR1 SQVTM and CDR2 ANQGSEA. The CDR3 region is CSVDKGGASGITDTQYF. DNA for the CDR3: TGCAGCGTTGATAAGGGGGGGGCTAGCGGGATCACAGATACGCAGTATTTT.

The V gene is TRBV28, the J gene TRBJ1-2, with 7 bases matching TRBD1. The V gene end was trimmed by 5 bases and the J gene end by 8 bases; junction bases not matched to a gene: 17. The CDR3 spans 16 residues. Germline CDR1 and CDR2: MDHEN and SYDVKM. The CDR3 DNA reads TGTGCCAGCAGTCCAAACCCCGGGACAGACTCTTGGGGCTACACCTTC. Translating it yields CASSPNPGTDSWGYTF.

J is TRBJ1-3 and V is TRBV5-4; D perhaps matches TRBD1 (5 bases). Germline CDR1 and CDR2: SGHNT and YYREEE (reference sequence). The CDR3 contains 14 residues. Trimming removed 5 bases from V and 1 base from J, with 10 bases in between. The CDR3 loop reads CASRAGESGNTIYF. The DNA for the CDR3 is TGTGCCAGCAGGGCGGGGGAATCTGGAAACACCATATATTTT.

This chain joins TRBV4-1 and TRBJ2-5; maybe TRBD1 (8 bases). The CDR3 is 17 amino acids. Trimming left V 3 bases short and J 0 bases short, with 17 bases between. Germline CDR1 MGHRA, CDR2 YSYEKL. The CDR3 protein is CASSQRDRGLYQETQYF. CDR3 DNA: TGCGCCAGCAGCCAGAGAGACAGGGGACTATACCAAGAGACCCAGTACTTC.

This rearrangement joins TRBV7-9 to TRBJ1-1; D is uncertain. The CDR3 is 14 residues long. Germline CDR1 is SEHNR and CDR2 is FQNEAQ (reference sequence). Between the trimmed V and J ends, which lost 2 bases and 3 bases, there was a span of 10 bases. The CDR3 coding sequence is TGTGCCAGCAGCTTATTGGCCCGGGACACTGAAGCTTTCTTT. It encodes CASSLLARDTEAFF.

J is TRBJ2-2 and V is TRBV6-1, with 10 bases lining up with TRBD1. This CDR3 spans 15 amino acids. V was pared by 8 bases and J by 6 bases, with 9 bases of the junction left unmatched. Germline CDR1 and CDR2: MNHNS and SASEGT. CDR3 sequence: CASSRGQGYSGELFF. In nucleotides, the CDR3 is TGTGCCAGCTCAAGGGGACAGGGGTATTCCGGGGAGCTGTTTTTT.

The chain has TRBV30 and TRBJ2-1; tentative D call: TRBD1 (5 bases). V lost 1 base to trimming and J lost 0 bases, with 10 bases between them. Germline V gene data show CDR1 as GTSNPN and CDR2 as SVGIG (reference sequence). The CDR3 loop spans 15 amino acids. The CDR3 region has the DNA TGTGCCTGGAGTGCTGACAGCAGCTCCTACAATGAGCAGTTCTTC. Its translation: CAWSADSSSYNEQFF.

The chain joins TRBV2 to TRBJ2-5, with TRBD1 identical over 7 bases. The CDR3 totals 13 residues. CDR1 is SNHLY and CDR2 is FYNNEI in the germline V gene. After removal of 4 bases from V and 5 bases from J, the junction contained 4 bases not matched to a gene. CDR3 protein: CASSGTGFETQYF. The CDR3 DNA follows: TGTGCCAGCAGTGGGACAGGTTTCGAGACCCAGTACTTC.

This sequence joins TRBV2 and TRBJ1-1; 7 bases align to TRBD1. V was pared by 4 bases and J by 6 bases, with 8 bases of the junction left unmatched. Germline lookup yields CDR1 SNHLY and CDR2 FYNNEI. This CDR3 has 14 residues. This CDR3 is CASSATGVAAEAFF. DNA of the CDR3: TGTGCCAGCAGTGCCACAGGGGTGGCTGCTGAAGCTTTCTTT. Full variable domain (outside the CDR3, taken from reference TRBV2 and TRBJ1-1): EPEVTQTPSHQVTQMGQEVILRCVPISNHLYFYWYRQILGQKVEFLVSFYNNEISEKSEIFDDQFSVERPDGSNFTLKIRSTKLEDSAMYFCASSATGVAAEAFFGQGTRLTVV.

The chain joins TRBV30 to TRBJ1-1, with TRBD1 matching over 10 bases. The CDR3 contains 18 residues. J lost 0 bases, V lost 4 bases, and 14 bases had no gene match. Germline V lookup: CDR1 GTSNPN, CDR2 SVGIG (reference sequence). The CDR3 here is CAWKSSWWTGGMNTEAFF. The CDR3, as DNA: TGTGCCTGGAAATCATCCTGGTGGACAGGGGGGATGAACACTGAAGCTTTCTTT.

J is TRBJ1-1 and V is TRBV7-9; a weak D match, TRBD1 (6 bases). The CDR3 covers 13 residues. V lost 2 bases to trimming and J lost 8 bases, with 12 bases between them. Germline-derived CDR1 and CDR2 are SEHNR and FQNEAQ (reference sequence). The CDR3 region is CASSLHTGWEAFF. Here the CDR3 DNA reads TGTGCCAGCAGCTTACACACAGGGTGGGAAGCTTTCTTT.

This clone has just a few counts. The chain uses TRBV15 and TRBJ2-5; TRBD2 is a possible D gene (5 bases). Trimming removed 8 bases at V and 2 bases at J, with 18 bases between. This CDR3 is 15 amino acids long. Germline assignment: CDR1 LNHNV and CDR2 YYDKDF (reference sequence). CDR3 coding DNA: TGTGCCACCCGCCGGGGAACCACTGAACAAGAGACCCAGTACTTC. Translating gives CATRRGTTEQETQYF.